Each of the 20 T cell receptor beta chains below was sequenced from the same sample in a study of blood T cell repertoires in COVID-19. TCRdb's copy holds only in-frame clones and misses some; the assay was immunoSEQ multiplex PCR. The sample lists fewer than 120,000 clones, more than 75% occurring once. Sequencing was carried out using peripheral blood. The receptors were gathered from a woman in her 50s with acute or convalescent COVID-19.

This sequence joins TRBV6-5 and TRBJ1-4; D gene uncertain. V lost 5 bases, J lost 0 bases, and 10 bases lay in between. This CDR3 is built from 15 residues. CDR1 is MNHEY and CDR2 is SVGAGI in the germline V gene. The CDR3 bases are TGTGCCAGCAGTCGGAGCACTGCAACTAATGAAAAACTGTTTTTT. It codes for CASSRSTATNEKLFF.

The chain combines TRBV5-8 with TRBJ1-2; 9 nucleotides match TRBD1. The CDR3 has 14 residues. The germline CDR1 and CDR2 sequences are SGHTS and YDEGEE. The trim removed 5 bases at V and 6 bases at J, leaving 8 bases unmatched. The CDR3 spells CASRRTGAQNGYTF. CDR3 DNA sequence: TGTGCCAGCAGGAGGACAGGGGCGCAGAATGGCTACACCTTC.

The rearrangement links TRBV3-1 (or the pseudogene TRBV3-2) to TRBJ2-3; a possible D gene is TRBD2 (6 bases). From germline, CDR1 is LGHDT and CDR2 YNNKEL (reference sequence). The CDR3 runs to 18 residues. Trimming stripped 0 bases from V and 2 bases from J, with 18 bases between. The CDR3 nucleotides are TGTGCCAGCAGCCAAGAAAGGGTAGCGGAACCCCCCACAGATACGCAGTATTTT. Translation: CASSQERVAEPPTDTQYF.

The gene calls are TRBV3-1 (or the pseudogene TRBV3-2) and TRBJ2-3; 10 nucleotides align to TRBD2. This CDR3 is built from 16 residues. From germline, CDR1 is LGHDT and CDR2 YNNKEL (reference sequence). V lost 0 bases and J lost 3; bases outside the gene matches: 3. Here the CDR3 DNA reads TGTGCCAGCAGCCAAGATTGGGGACTAGCGACAGATACGCAGTATTTT. It codes for CASSQDWGLATDTQYF.

The chain is built from TRBV19 and TRBJ2-7; the D gene is possibly TRBD2 (6 bases). V lost 6 bases, J lost 0 bases, and 12 bases lay in between. Germline V gene lookup returns CDR1 LNHDA and CDR2 SQIVND (reference sequence). This CDR3 contains 14 residues. The DNA for the CDR3 is TGTGCCAGTAGCCCATCGACTAGCTCCTACGAGCAGTACTTC. Protein sequence: CASSPSTSSYEQYF. Drawing the rest from reference TRBV19 and TRBJ2-7, the complete variable domain is DGGITQSPKYLFRKEGQNVTLSCEQNLNHDAMYWYRQDPGQGLRLIYYSQIVNDFQKGDIAEGYSVSREKKESFPLTVTSAQKNPTAFYLCASSPSTSSYEQYFGPGTRLTVT.

The chain uses TRBV28 and TRBJ1-1, with D possibly being TRBD1 (6 bases). The CDR3 runs to 14 residues. V shed 4 bases and J shed 2 bases, with 11 bases lying between them. Germline values: CDR1 MDHEN, CDR2 SYDVKM. CDR3 in amino acids: CASSSSGANTEAFF. The CDR3 DNA reads as TGTGCCAGCAGTTCATCAGGGGCCAACACTGAAGCTTTCTTT. Looking up the rest from reference TRBV28 and TRBJ1-1 gives the full variable domain: DVKVTQSSRYLVKRTGEKVFLECVQDMDHENMFWYRQDPGLGLRLIYFSYDVKMKEKGDIPEGYSVSREKKERFSLILESASTNQTSMYLCASSSSGANTEAFFGQGTRLTVV.

This clone turned up a few times. The chain uses TRBV5-1 and TRBJ2-7; 8 bases are a match to TRBD2. This CDR3 comprises 14 residues. From germline, CDR1 is SGHRS and CDR2 YFSETQ. V dropped 6 bases and J dropped 6; count of bases not matched to a gene: 11. The CDR3 loop is CASTSGGGRGEQYF. The CDR3 nucleotides read TGCGCCAGCACCAGTGGCGGGGGGCGCGGCGAGCAGTACTTC.

Here the CDR3 DNA reads TGTGCCAGTAGTATCCAGGGGGGAAACCGCTACGAGCAGTACTTC. As protein: CASSIQGGNRYEQYF. The chain recombines TRBV19 with TRBJ2-7; D perhaps matches TRBD1 (7 bases). Germline CDR1 is LNHDA and CDR2 is SQIVND (reference sequence). Trimming left V 3 bases short and J 3 bases short, with 15 bases between. This CDR3 region has 15 residues.

Here the CDR3 DNA reads TGTGCCAGCACCCAGGGAGGGGTTAGGGAGACCCAGTACTTC. It is translated as CASTQGGVRETQYF. The chain links TRBV6-6 to TRBJ2-5, with 7 bases fitting TRBD2. CDR1 MNHNY and CDR2 SVGAGI come from the germline V gene (reference sequence). The CDR3 loop spans 14 amino acids. J lost 5 bases, V lost 7 bases, and 10 bases had no gene match.

The chain links TRBV5-8 to TRBJ1-5, with TRBD1 matching 10 bases. J was trimmed by 7 bases and V by 2 bases; bases with no gene match: 9. The CDR3 is 16 amino acids. Germline CDR1 and CDR2: SGHTS and YDEGEE. The CDR3 region has the DNA TGTGCCAGCAGCTTAAGACAGGGGGCGCGGGGACAGCCCCAGCATTTT. As protein: CASSLRQGARGQPQHF.

CDR3 sequence: CASSLRREWTGELFF. The CDR3 bases are TGTGCCAGCAGTTTGAGGCGGGAGTGGACCGGGGAGCTGTTTTTT. The chain links TRBV27 to TRBJ2-2, with 7 bases identical to TRBD2. CDR1 and CDR2 (germline): MNHEY, SMNVEV (reference sequence). The CDR3 covers 15 residues. The junction had 6 bases not matched to a gene; V was cut back by 3 bases and J by 5 bases.

The chain is built from TRBV7-9 and TRBJ2-7; a weak D match, TRBD2 (6 bases). The CDR3 totals 15 residues. V lost 2 bases and J lost 0, with 11 bases in between. Per the germline V gene, CDR1 is SEHNR and CDR2 is FQNEAQ (reference sequence). CDR3 sequence: CASSLRQTSSYEQYF. CDR3 in DNA: TGTGCCAGCAGCTTACGACAGACTAGCTCCTACGAGCAGTACTTC.

The chain joins TRBV18 to TRBJ2-4; D may be TRBD2 (6 bases). The V gene's germline CDR1 is KGHSH and CDR2 LQKENI. The length of the CDR3 is 15 residues. The V and J ends lost 1 base and 9 bases respectively, with 16 bases between them. The CDR3 region is CASSPRIGGQGIQYF. CDR3 DNA: TGTGCCAGCTCACCACGTATCGGGGGTCAGGGCATTCAGTACTTC.

This chain connects TRBV4-1 to TRBJ2-3, with TRBD2 as a possible D gene (6 bases). Germline V gene data show CDR1 as MGHRA and CDR2 as YSYEKL. The CDR3 covers 15 residues. Trimming took off 1 base at V and 1 base at J, with 9 bases between the two ends. CDR3 sequence (DNA): TGCGCCAGCAGCCAAGCGGGAGTCGGCACAGATACGCAGTATTTT. Translated: CASSQAGVGTDTQYF.

This chain uses TRBV19 with TRBJ2-2; 11 bases agree with TRBD2. V lost 2 bases to trimming and J lost 4 bases; unmatched junction nucleotides: 3. Germline loops: CDR1 LNHDA, CDR2 SQIVND (reference sequence). This CDR3 region has 16 residues. CDR3 residues: CASSILAGGPTGELFF. DNA for the CDR3: TGTGCCAGTAGTATACTAGCGGGAGGCCCCACCGGGGAGCTGTTTTTT.

The V call is TRBV6-1, the J call TRBJ2-4; the match to TRBD2 covers 9 bases. Germline V gene sequence: CDR1 MNHNS, CDR2 SASEGT. With V trimmed by 1 base and J by 6 bases, 10 bases remained unmatched. The CDR3 spans 17 residues. The CDR3 DNA is TGTGCCAGCAGTGAAGAAGGGAGGGCTAGCGGGGCAAACATTCAGTACTTC. This codes for CASSEEGRASGANIQYF.

The rearrangement uses TRBV5-6 and TRBJ2-5, with TRBD1 identical over 9 bases. The J segment lost 5 bases and the V segment lost 2 bases, leaving 4 bases of the junction unmatched. Germline CDR1 SGHDT, CDR2 YYEEEE. This CDR3 is built from 14 residues. For the CDR3, the DNA is TGTGCCAGCAGCTTTTGGGACAGGGTGGAGACCCAGTACTTC. Translating gives CASSFWDRVETQYF.

V gene TRBV7-9 combines with J gene TRBJ2-1; the match to TRBD2 covers 9 bases. Germline lookup yields CDR1 SEHNR and CDR2 FQNEAQ (reference sequence). The ends lost 2 bases at V and 0 bases at J; junction bases unmatched: 11. The CDR3 loop spans 19 amino acids. CDR3 region: CASSLMASGDLSSYNEQFF. In nucleotides, the CDR3 is TGTGCCAGCAGCTTAATGGCTAGCGGGGACCTTAGCTCCTACAATGAGCAGTTCTTC.

The chain combines TRBV2 with TRBJ1-5, with 8 nucleotides matching TRBD1. With 6 bases clipped from V and 6 bases from J, the junction kept 7 bases outside the gene matches. CDR1 and CDR2 (germline): SNHLY, FYNNEI. The length of the CDR3 is 14 residues. The CDR3 nucleotides read TGTGCCAGCAGCAGGGGGCGCACGGGTCAGCCCCAGCATTTT. It translates to CASSRGRTGQPQHF.

V gene TRBV5-1 combines with J gene TRBJ1-2; 11 nucleotides align to TRBD1. The ends lost 2 bases at V and 8 bases at J; junction bases unmatched: 5. Germline V gene lookup returns CDR1 SGHRS and CDR2 YFSETQ. The length of the CDR3 is 14 residues. The CDR3 is CASSFGQGAQGYTF. The CDR3 DNA follows: TGCGCCAGCAGCTTCGGACAGGGGGCTCAGGGCTACACCTTC. The variable domain in full, with the rest retrieved from reference TRBV5-1 and TRBJ1-2, is KAGVTQTPRYLIKTRGQQVTLSCSPISGHRSVSWYQQTPGQGLQFLFEYFSETQRNKGNFPGRFSGRQFSNSRSEMNVSTLELGDSALYLCASSFGQGAQGYTFGSGTRLTVV.